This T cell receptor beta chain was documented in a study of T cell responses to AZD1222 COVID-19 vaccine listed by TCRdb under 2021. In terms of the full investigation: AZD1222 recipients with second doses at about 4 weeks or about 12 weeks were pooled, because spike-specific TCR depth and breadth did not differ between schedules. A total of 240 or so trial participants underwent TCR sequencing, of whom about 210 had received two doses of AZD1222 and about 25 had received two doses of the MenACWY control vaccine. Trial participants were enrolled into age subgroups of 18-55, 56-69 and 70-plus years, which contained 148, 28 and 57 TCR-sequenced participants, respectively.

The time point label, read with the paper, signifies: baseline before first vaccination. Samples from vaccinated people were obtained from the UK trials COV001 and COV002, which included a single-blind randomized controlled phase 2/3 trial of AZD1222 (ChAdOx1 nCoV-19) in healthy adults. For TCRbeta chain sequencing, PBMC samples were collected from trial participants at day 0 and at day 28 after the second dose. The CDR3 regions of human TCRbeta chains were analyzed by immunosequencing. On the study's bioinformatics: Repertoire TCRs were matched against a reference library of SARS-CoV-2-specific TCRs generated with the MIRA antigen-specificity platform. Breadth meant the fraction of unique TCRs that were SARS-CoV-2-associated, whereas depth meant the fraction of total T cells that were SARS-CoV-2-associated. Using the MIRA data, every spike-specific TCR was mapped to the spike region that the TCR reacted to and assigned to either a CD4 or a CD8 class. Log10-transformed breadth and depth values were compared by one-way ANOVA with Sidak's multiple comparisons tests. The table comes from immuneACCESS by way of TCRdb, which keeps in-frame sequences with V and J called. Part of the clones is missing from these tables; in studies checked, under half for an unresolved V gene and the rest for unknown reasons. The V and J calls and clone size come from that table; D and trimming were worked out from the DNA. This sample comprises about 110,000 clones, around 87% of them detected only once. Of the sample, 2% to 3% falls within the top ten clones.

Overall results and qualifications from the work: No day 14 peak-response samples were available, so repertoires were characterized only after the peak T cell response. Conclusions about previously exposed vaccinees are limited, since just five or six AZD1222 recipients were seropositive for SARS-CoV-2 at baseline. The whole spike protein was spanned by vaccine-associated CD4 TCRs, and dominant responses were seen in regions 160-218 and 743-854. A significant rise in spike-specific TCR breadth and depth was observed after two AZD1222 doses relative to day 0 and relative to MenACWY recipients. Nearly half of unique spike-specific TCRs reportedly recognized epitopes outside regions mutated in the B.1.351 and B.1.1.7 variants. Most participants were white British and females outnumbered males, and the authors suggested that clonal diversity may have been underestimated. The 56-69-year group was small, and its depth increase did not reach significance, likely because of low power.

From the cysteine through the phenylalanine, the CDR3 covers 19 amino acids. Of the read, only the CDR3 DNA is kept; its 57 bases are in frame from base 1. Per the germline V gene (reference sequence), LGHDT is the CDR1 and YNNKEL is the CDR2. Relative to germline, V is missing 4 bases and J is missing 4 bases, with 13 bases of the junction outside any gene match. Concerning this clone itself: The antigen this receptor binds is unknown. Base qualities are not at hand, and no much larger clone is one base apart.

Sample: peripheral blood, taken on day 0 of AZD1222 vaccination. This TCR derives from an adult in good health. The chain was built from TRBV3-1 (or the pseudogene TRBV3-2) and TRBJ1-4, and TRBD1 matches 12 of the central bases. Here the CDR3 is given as CASSPDGRGQGAGNEKLFF. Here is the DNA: TGTGCCAGCAGCCCCGATGGGCGGGGACAGGGGGCCGGTAATGAAAAACTGTTTTTT.